A single sample is the source of the 24 T cell receptor beta chains below, sequenced in a study of T-cell reconstitution after alpha-beta-depleted transplantation in children. The TCRbeta library incorporated unique molecular identifiers. A single record per CDR3 protein comes from TCRdb applying MiXCR to the PCR reads. The table records about 200,000 distinct CDR3 sequences, under 20% of them present only once. The specimen comprised PBMCs, mostly from graft donor cells, sampled 360 days after TCRalphabeta/CD19-depleted stem cell transplant. The receptors here all came from a male patient between 2 and 15 years old who had a stem cell transplant for acute lymphoblastic leukemia, so the T cells may come from the graft donor.

The chain couples TRBV29-1 to TRBJ2-6; D is unresolved. V was shortened by 4 bases and J by 3 bases, with 10 bases between the two germline ends. Germline loops: CDR1 SQVTM, CDR2 ANQGSEA. The CDR3 spans 14 residues. The CDR3 is CSVAADGGANVLTF. The CDR3 bases are TGCAGCGTTGCCGCGGACGGTGGGGCCAACGTCCTGACTTTC.

The V gene is TRBV5-1, the J gene TRBJ2-7; perhaps TRBD2 as D (6 bases). The CDR3 consists of 14 residues. Germline CDR1 SGHRS, CDR2 YFSETQ. Between the trimmed V and J ends, which lost 4 bases and 2 bases, there was a span of 13 bases. CDR3 DNA sequence: TGCGCCAGCAGCCCAGGGACTCGAGCCTACGAGCAGTACTTC. This codes for CASSPGTRAYEQYF.

In its sample, this clonotype was seen a few times. This sequence joins TRBV11-3 and TRBJ2-2; weak D call: TRBD1 (5 bases). CDR1 and CDR2 from the germline V gene are SGHNT and YENEEA. V lost 1 base and J lost 1, with 10 bases in between. This CDR3 has 16 amino acids. The CDR3 DNA follows: TGTGCCAGCAGCTTAGTAAGGGGTCAGAACACCGGGGAGCTGTTTTTT. Translated: CASSLVRGQNTGELFF.

The J gene is TRBJ1-2, the V gene TRBV6-5, with D unresolved. The CDR3 extends over 14 amino acids. Germline CDR1 and CDR2: MNHEY and SVGAGI. The V end lost 2 bases, the J end lost 0 bases, and 7 bases lay between the germline ends. CDR3 nucleotides: TGTGCCAGCAGTTACCTGTTGACTAACTATGGCTACACCTTC. Translating it yields CASSYLLTNYGYTF.

The chain employs TRBV27 and TRBJ1-2, with D possibly being TRBD1 (6 bases). This CDR3 contains 12 residues. The germline CDR1 and CDR2 sequences are MNHEY and SMNVEV (reference sequence). V dropped 7 bases and J dropped 7 bases, with 13 bases sitting between them. The CDR3 nucleotides are TGTGCCAGCAAGGGGGTACTCTCTGGCTACACCTTC. Translation gives CASKGVLSGYTF.

This clonotype was seen only a few times. This chain links TRBV19 with TRBJ1-5, with D perhaps TRBD1 (6 bases). From germline, CDR1 is LNHDA and CDR2 SQIVND (reference sequence). Trimming took 0 bases from V and 2 from J, leaving 8 bases between them. The CDR3 is 15 amino acids. The CDR3 coding sequence is TGTGCCAGTAGTATAGAGGGGGCTGGCAATCAGCCCCAGCATTTT. Translation: CASSIEGAGNQPQHF.

This clonotype has a count of ten or more. The chain employs TRBV20-1 and TRBJ2-7, with D hard to call. The V gene lost 0 bases and the J gene lost 3 bases, with 15 bases spanning the gap. CDR1 DFQATT and CDR2 SNEGSKA come from the germline V gene (reference sequence). The CDR3 totals 15 residues. CDR3 nucleotides: TGCAGTGCTAGAGATCCGGCGAACACCAACTACGAGCAGTACTTC. Translating gives CSARDPANTNYEQYF.

The rearrangement joins TRBV5-1 to TRBJ2-3, with 7 bases that match TRBD2. Germline lookup yields CDR1 SGHRS and CDR2 YFSETQ. This CDR3 is built from 17 residues. The V segment lost 3 bases and the J segment 8 bases; nucleotides outside the gene matches: 18. The CDR3 DNA follows: TGCGCCAGCAGCTCCCACCTCTTCGCGGGGGATGGAGGTACGCAGTATTTT. Its protein product is CASSSHLFAGDGGTQYF.

The genes are TRBV9 and TRBJ2-4; either TRBD1 or TRBD2 may supply D (5 bases each). This CDR3 has 15 residues. Between the trimmed V and J ends, which lost 4 bases and 6 bases, there was a span of 17 bases. Germline CDR1 is SGDLS and CDR2 is YYNGEE. The CDR3 protein is CASSINVGETNIQYF. Written as DNA, the CDR3 is TGTGCCAGCAGCATCAACGTGGGGGAGACAAACATTCAGTACTTC.

This clonotype appeared a few times. V usage is TRBV7-9 and J usage is TRBJ2-3; D perhaps matches TRBD1 (5 bases). CDR1 and CDR2 from the germline V gene are SEHNR and FQNEAQ (reference sequence). With 1 base removed from V and 5 bases from J, the gap between germline ends came to 10 bases. This CDR3 spans 14 amino acids. This CDR3 reads CASSLVGARDTQYF. The CDR3 DNA reads as TGTGCCAGCAGCTTAGTAGGGGCCCGAGATACGCAGTATTTT.

This clonotype was seen more than once but under ten times. This sequence joins TRBV6-5 and TRBJ1-1; D might be TRBD1 (5 bases). Germline V CDR1 and CDR2: MNHEY, SVGAGI. The ends were cut back, 11 bases at V and 3 bases at J, with 13 bases in the middle. This CDR3 comprises 12 residues. The chain's CDR3 is CASRRDDTEAFF. The CDR3 DNA is TGTGCCTCCCGAAGGGACGACACTGAAGCTTTCTTT.

This clonotype was picked up many times. V is TRBV3-1 and J is TRBJ2-7; D uncertain. Germline V lookup: CDR1 LGHDT, CDR2 YNNKEL (reference sequence). The CDR3 sequence is 14 residues long. V lost 1 base, J lost 0 bases, and 7 bases lay in between. CDR3 residues: CASSQGVVSYEQYF. CDR3 DNA sequence: TGTGCCAGCAGCCAAGGGGTCGTCTCCTACGAGCAGTACTTC.

This clonotype was counted only a few times. This CDR3 reads CSAIDAVSGRVYF. The CDR3 DNA sequence: TGCAGTGCTATCGATGCCGTTAGCGGGAGGGTGTACTTC. This chain joins TRBV20-1 and TRBJ2-7, with 11 nucleotides matching TRBD2. The CDR3 has 13 residues. V lost 4 bases, J lost 12 bases, and 11 bases stayed unmatched. The germline V gene encodes CDR1 DFQATT and CDR2 SNEGSKA (reference sequence).

This clonotype was detected many times. The chain has TRBV6-5 and TRBJ1-5; a possible D gene is TRBD1 (5 bases). The V end lost 2 bases, the J end lost 1 base, and 9 bases lay between the germline ends. CDR1 is MNHEY, CDR2 SVGAGI, per germline. This CDR3 spans 15 amino acids. CDR3 sequence (DNA): TGTGCCAGCAGTTACGGGGGTCGGAGCAATCAGCCCCAGCATTTT. Translation gives CASSYGGRSNQPQHF.

The CDR3 bases are TGCGCCAGCAGCTTGGAGACAGTACAAGAGACCCAGTACTTC. This translates into CASSLETVQETQYF. The chain combines TRBV5-1 with TRBJ2-5; a possible D gene is TRBD1 (5 bases). The CDR3 length is 14 residues. The V end lost 0 bases, the J end lost 2 bases, and 8 bases lay between the germline ends. Germline V gene lookup returns CDR1 SGHRS and CDR2 YFSETQ.

With respect to this clonotype: It may be a read error: a sequence one base away is much more abundant. This chain connects TRBV28 to TRBJ2-1; TRBD1 might be the D (6 bases). Germline CDR1 and CDR2: MDHEN and SYDVKM. The CDR3 totals 18 residues. The V end was cut by 5 bases, the J end by 2 bases, with 22 bases between. The CDR3, as DNA: TGTGCCAGCAGTACCCCCGACGGACAGCCATGGCCCTACAATGAGCAGTTCTTC. Protein product: CASSTPDGQPWPYNEQFF.

This clonotype has a handful of counts. The genes are TRBV28 and TRBJ2-7; D is ambiguous. This CDR3 region has 13 residues. Germline assignment: CDR1 MDHEN and CDR2 SYDVKM. V lost 7 bases and J 2 bases, leaving 12 bases between the germline ends. The CDR3 sequence: CASKLAHTYEQYF. The CDR3 region has the DNA TGTGCCAGCAAGTTGGCTCACACCTACGAGCAGTACTTC.

The chain links TRBV20-1 to TRBJ2-5; maybe TRBD2 (6 bases). The V and J ends lost 0 bases and 5 bases respectively, with 13 bases between them. This CDR3 spans 14 amino acids. Looked up from germline, CDR1 is DFQATT and CDR2 is SNEGSKA (reference sequence). The CDR3 coding sequence is TGCAGTGCTAGAGAGGGGCAGGCGGGGGAGACCCAGTACTTC. This sequence encodes CSAREGQAGETQYF.

The V and J genes are TRBV4-2 and TRBJ2-1; D remains ambiguous. V shed 3 bases and J shed 5 bases, with 17 bases lying between them. CDR3 length: 16 residues. The germline gives CDR1 LGHNA, CDR2 YNFKEQ. The CDR3 DNA reads as TGTGCCAGCAGCCACCGTTCCGGGCCCCTGCACAATGAGCAGTTCTTC. This translates into CASSHRSGPLHNEQFF.

The chain links TRBV5-6 to TRBJ1-2; TRBD1 is a possible D gene (6 bases). The CDR3 is 15 amino acids. The V and J ends lost 4 bases and 0 bases respectively, with 13 bases between them. CDR1 and CDR2 from the germline V gene are SGHDT and YYEEEE. The CDR3 reads CASSIGTRSNYGYTF. Here the CDR3 DNA reads TGTGCCAGCAGCATAGGGACAAGATCTAACTATGGCTACACCTTC.

This clonotype was observed a handful of times. This chain links TRBV24-1 with TRBJ1-3, with D possibly being TRBD1 (6 bases). The CDR3 contains 14 residues. Germline CDR1 reads KGHDR; CDR2 reads SFDVKD. Trimming left V 2 bases short and J 3 bases short, with 7 bases between. The CDR3 region has the DNA TGTGCCACCAGTGATTCGGACAGTGGAAACACCATATATTTT. It translates to CATSDSDSGNTIYF.

This clonotype was observed at least ten times. The rearrangement joins TRBV4-3 to TRBJ2-3; D may be TRBD1 or TRBD2 (5 bases each). V was trimmed by 0 bases and J by 0 bases, leaving 10 bases between them. This CDR3 contains 16 residues. Germline V CDR1 and CDR2: LGHNA, YSLEER. In DNA form, the CDR3 reads TGCGCCAGCAGCCAAGATTATCGGGACAGCACAGATACGCAGTATTTT. This codes for CASSQDYRDSTDTQYF.

Ten or more counts support this clonotype. This chain uses TRBV20-1 with TRBJ2-3; 9 bases map to TRBD2. The junction had 4 bases not matched to a gene; V was cut back by 2 bases and J by 7 bases. This CDR3 region has 13 residues. In germline, CDR1 is DFQATT, CDR2 SNEGSKA (reference sequence). CDR3 nucleotide sequence: TGCAGTGCTAGACGCGGGGGGGCAAATACGCAGTATTTT. Encoded protein: CSARRGGANTQYF.

The rearrangement uses TRBV20-1 and TRBJ2-3, with 10 bases fitting TRBD2. Germline V gene sequence: CDR1 DFQATT, CDR2 SNEGSKA (reference sequence). The trim removed 6 bases at V and 1 base at J, leaving 10 bases unmatched. The CDR3 contains 16 residues. CDR3 bases: TGCAGTGCGAGCTCCGCCGGGACTAGCGGCACAGATACGCAGTATTTT. Its protein product is CSASSAGTSGTDTQYF.